This TCR beta chain was identified in a study of cytomegalovirus exposure and HLA in healthy donors (dated by TCRdb to about 2017). Study-level background: An earlier analysis of under 600 of the donors reported 250 to 300 Gb of sequence data and roughly 100 million unique TCR beta sequences from 150 million to 200 million T cells. An early release covering about 600 HLA-typed donors comprised 250 to 350 gigabases of sequencing data and around 85 million unique TCR sequences. Of the 300 to 400 genotyped donors, roughly 80% fell in the genetic ancestry cluster associated with self-reported Caucasian donors. The study was designed to test whether signatures of past pathogen exposure could be identified by cataloging public T cell receptors. Using immunosequencing, the study profiled T cell repertoires from about 650 subjects and related those repertoires to cytomegalovirus serostatus. In addition to the first cohort of several hundred subjects, a separate validation cohort of under 150 different subjects was used. To predict cytomegalovirus infection status, the study brought together high-throughput TCR immunosequencing, statistical association of individual TCRs with disease status, and machine learning. A later analysis re-analyzed previously published TCR beta repertoires from 500 to 700 donors and added high-resolution HLA genotyping to study TCR occurrence patterns. Rather than using new phenotypic data, the later analysis identified candidate immune exposures from TCR beta sequences and from how often those sequences occurred across donors. To decide whether each TCR beta V gene segment behaved as functional or pseudogenic, an earlier analysis of approximately 620 of the donors relied on high-throughput TCR beta sequencing. Donor age, sex, ethnicity and CMV serostatus were compiled together with the repertoire data. Genome-wide SNP genotypes for about 65% of the roughly 700 donors were used in a later genetic analysis, which treated that subset as a discovery cohort. All discovery cohort repertoires had been generated on a single sequencing platform. Class I and class II HLA loci were covered by the typing at four-digit resolution. The number of typed donors differed by locus: about 629-630 for A, B, C, DRB1 and DQB1; roughly 510 for DQA1; 606 for DPA1; and approximately 450 for DPB1. About five DR-DQ haplotypes were handled as single units for association and clustering, since linkage in the cohort was strong. Across roughly 420 genotyped donors of the cohort, an average of about 250,000 unique TCR beta nucleotide sequences per donor were sequenced, and around 19% of those sequences were non-productive.

With respect to this clone: Its antigen has not been determined. The CDR3 ends on some other residue instead of the conserved phenylalanine or tryptophan, so this is likely a read error.

The cohort was made up of about 670 healthy bone marrow donors. At the time of sampling, all cohort members were nominally healthy, though unrecorded immune exposures were likely present. The donor tested CMV seropositive and was one of the 289 seropositive cohort members. Every donor gave a peripheral blood sample, and the peripheral blood mononuclear cells from that sample were used for TCR beta sequencing. The Qiagen DNeasy Blood Extraction Kit was used to extract genomic DNA from the blood cell samples. V and J are trimmed by 11 bases and 8 bases, and the gene matches miss 15 bases of the junction. Ends included, the CDR3 has 15 residues. The DNA shown is the 45-base CDR3, in frame from base 1. Looking up the germline V gene (reference sequence) yields CDR1 LNHDA and CDR2 SQIVND. Overall study results and their limits: In this cohort, only TCR beta chains were sequenced, and detectable features were limited by the absence of alpha or paired-chain data. A cluster of highly shared sequence variants was judged likely to be a technical artifact of the sequencing pipeline. CMV serostatus was the only immune exposure information available for the cohort. In a later genetic analysis, fewer N-insertions in productive TCRs were reported among donors in an Asian-associated ancestry cluster than the roughly 710-donor mean. Linkage disequilibrium might explain the correlated functional status among segregating V segments, but an unknown experimental factor could not be excluded. V-gene and J-gene trimming of TCR beta chains was associated with a missense DCLRE1C variant in a later genetic analysis, and the association was replicated in an independent cohort. HLA typing was unavailable for some donors at each locus, so association tests used only the typed subset. A further reported finding was that TCR beta sequences accurately predicted the HLA-A and HLA-B alleles for most subjects in the first cohort. Because counts were too low, fewer than 20 rarely observed V segments, including chromosome 9 orphons, were excluded from the earlier analysis of 587 of the donors. In a later analysis, about 17,000 TCR beta sequences were associated with specific HLA alleles at a false discovery rate of 0.05. Most TCR sequences were seen in very few donors, while some public TCRs were found in many individuals. The study listed approximately 150 TCR beta chains as associated with cytomegalovirus. A few of the identified cytomegalovirus-associated TCR beta chains were confirmed in vitro to be specific for cytomegalovirus antigens. Roughly uniform sequencing depth across donors was assumed in presence/absence analyses, although this assumption may not hold. According to a later analysis, parvovirus B19, influenza, CMV and Epstein-Barr virus appeared linked to several top co-occurrence clusters. The authors suggested that the approach could potentially be generalized to other disease states and immunological phenotypes. Cytomegalovirus status was reported to be diagnosed by the classifier with high specificity and sensitivity in both the original and validation cohorts. Assigning TCR associations to individual alleles was difficult when HLA alleles, especially DR and DQ, strongly co-occurred. A later analysis found that most CMV-associated TCR beta chains appeared HLA-restricted, with HLA associations seemingly driven largely by CMV exposure. Broadly in line with IMGT annotations, most TCR beta V segments showed up in productive rearrangements about 87% or about 30% of the time in an earlier analysis of about 500 of the donors. Because the 87-base-pair reads could not distinguish some IMGT-functional V segments, including TRBV6-2 and TRBV6-3, those segments were excluded. A later analysis found that HLA-associated TCR beta chains were more clonally expanded and had lower generation probabilities than equally common non-associated chains. According to a later analysis, TCR association rates differed among HLA loci, with DRB1 alleles showing the most associated TCRs and HLA-C alleles showing the fewest.

The method was the immunoSEQ multiplex PCR assay. The multiplex PCR relied on a mix of 60 forward primers for TCR Vbeta segments and 13 reverse primers for TCR Jbeta segments. The CDR3 region of rearranged TCR beta genes was amplified from genomic DNA with a multiplex PCR assay. Amplified TCR beta libraries were sequenced as 87-base-pair reads on the Illumina HiSeq System. The source study handled its data this way. Across the 500 to 850 repertoires, a later analysis counted tens of millions of unique TCR beta chains, 9.5 million to 12 million of which were shared by at least two donors. Raw reads were error-corrected and collapsed into unique sequences with a nearest-neighbor algorithm that merged closely related sequences to remove PCR and sequencing errors. Alignment of CDR3 sequences to IMGT reference sequences was used to assign V, D and J gene segments. For a sequence to be retained, a match of at least six nucleotides was required to both a V gene segment and a J gene segment. A rearrangement counted as productive if the CDR3 had no stop codons and remained in frame with V and J, and every other rearrangement counted as non-productive. CDR3 was defined by IMGT convention, running from the second conserved V-encoded cysteine to the conserved J-encoded phenylalanine. In an earlier analysis of roughly 580 of the donors, sequences lacking an unambiguous match to a single V gene segment were excluded. An earlier analysis of roughly 590 of the donors called V segments functional above 56.7% productive rearrangements and segregating when the between-donor standard deviation exceeded 5%. A statistical classification framework was built to diagnose cytomegalovirus status from the catalog of TCR beta chain sequences. A later analysis assigned V and J genes by comparing TCR nucleotide sequences with IMGT/GENE-DB human TR gene sequences. In a later analysis, CDR3 sequences and most-parsimonious VDJ recombination scenarios were assigned using the TCRdist pipeline. In a later analysis, every TCR beta chain was defined by the combination of its CDR3 amino acid sequence and its V-gene family, and reads without a unique V-gene family were dropped. As a way to deal with suspected cross-contamination and a sequencing artifact, a later analysis dropped hundreds of nucleotide sequences that were highly shared and had low generation probability. A later analysis calculated a clonal expansion index for each public chain from normalized within-repertoire ranks of inferred template counts. In a later analysis, generation probabilities were computed with a VDJ recombination model fitted to out-of-frame rearrangements, and the resulting probabilities were checked against IGoR. In a later analysis, hypergeometric tests were used to score TCR-TCR, TCR-HLA and TCR-CMV co-occurrence, with a repertoire-size bias correction applied to TCR pairs. To estimate false discovery rates, a later analysis permuted the HLA or CMV assignments 20 times. In a later analysis, co-occurring TCRs were grouped using DBSCAN, and TCRdist sequence similarity was added for clustering within HLA-allele-positive subsets. Repertoires with fewer than 30,000 or more than 120,000 public chains were left out of co-occurrence clustering, as were five repertoires with anomalous nucleotide sharing. What TCRdb holds here is the immuneACCESS table cut down to in-frame rearrangements. Part of the clones is not present; checked against another copy, under half of the missing clones reflect an unresolved V gene, and the others are unexplained. That table gives V, J and clone size, and the DNA gave D and trimming. For this sample there are over 150,000 clones; around 78% appear just once. Under 15% of the sample lies in the top ten.

The clonotype was recovered from a woman in her 50s in good health and CMV-seropositive. The sequenced sample consisted of PBMCs. The sequence joins TRBV19 to TRBJ1-6, and TRBD1 aligns with 7 junction nucleotides. The DNA sequence follows: TGTGCCTCTTCCCAGGGGGGACAGATTTATTCACCCCTCCACCTT. Translated, this is CASSQGGQIYSPLHL.